A single sample is the source of the 27 T cell receptor beta chains below, sequenced in a study of T-cell reconstitution after alpha-beta-depleted transplantation in children. Preparation of the TCRbeta library used unique molecular identifiers. In TCRdb, the PCR reads were re-called with MiXCR into one record per CDR3 protein. The sample records about 230,000 distinct CDR3 sequences, approximately 9.8% being singletons. The starting material was PBMCs from the stem cell graft donor, obtained from the stem cell graft. All receptors come from a human donor who donated a stem cell graft to a child with SCID.

This clonotype was picked up a small number of times. The V call is TRBV5-1, the J call TRBJ2-2; TRBD2 matches 8 bases. The germline V gene has CDR1 SGHRS and CDR2 YFSETQ. V was clipped by 4 bases and J by 8 bases; unmatched bases: 13. The CDR3 spans 16 residues. CDR3: CASSLDPGLGLGELFF. The CDR3 region has the DNA TGCGCCAGCAGCCTTGATCCGGGACTAGGGTTGGGGGAGCTGTTTTTT.

This clonotype was detected many times. The rearrangement uses TRBV7-9 and TRBJ1-2; D is ambiguous. V lost 5 bases and J lost 3, with 7 bases in between. The CDR3 is made up of 12 amino acids. Germline loops: CDR1 SEHNR, CDR2 FQNEAQ (reference sequence). This chain's CDR3 is CASSAGYYGYTF. In DNA form, the CDR3 reads TGTGCCAGCAGCGCCGGCTACTATGGCTACACCTTC.

This clonotype showed up many times. The chain has TRBV10-3 and TRBJ2-2, with D possibly matching TRBD1 (6 bases). Deletions cut 6 bases from V and 2 bases from J, with 10 bases between. The CDR3 has 14 amino acids. Per the germline V gene, CDR1 is ENHRY and CDR2 is SYGVKD. The CDR3 DNA sequence: TGTGCCATCAGGGACAGACCCAACACCGGGGAGCTGTTTTTT. Residues: CAIRDRPNTGELFF.

This clonotype was found many times. This chain joins TRBV29-1 and TRBJ1-2, with D hard to call. Germline values: CDR1 SQVTM, CDR2 ANQGSEA. The V end was cut by 0 bases, the J end by 7 bases, with 6 bases between. The CDR3 is 11 amino acids. DNA of the CDR3: TGCAGCGTTGAAGAAAGGAGTGGCTACACCTTC. This sequence encodes CSVEERSGYTF.

This clonotype was counted at least ten times. CDR3 DNA: TGCGCCAGCAGCTTGGTTGGGGGCGACGATCAGCCCCAGCATTTT. It encodes CASSLVGGDDQPQHF. The chain joins TRBV5-1 to TRBJ1-5; weak D call: TRBD1 (6 bases). There are 15 residues in the CDR3. Germline loops: CDR1 SGHRS, CDR2 YFSETQ. V was trimmed by 0 bases and J by 5 bases, leaving 12 bases between them.

Worth noting for this clonotype: Possible read error: a much larger clone is one base away. This chain joins TRBV4-3 and TRBJ1-2, with D unclear. This CDR3 region has 14 residues. CDR1 is LGHNA and CDR2 is YSLEER in the germline V gene. Trimming cost V 3 bases and J 7 bases, with 15 bases left between them. The CDR3 DNA is TGCGCCAGCAGCCACCTCGGGCTTGCGTTTGGCTACACCTTC. This translates into CASSHLGLAFGYTF.

This clonotype was found many times. The chain uses TRBV5-1 and TRBJ2-5; possible D gene TRBD1, 5 bases. The CDR3 is 14 amino acids. The ends were cut back, 4 bases at V and 2 bases at J, with 12 bases in the middle. CDR1 is SGHRS, CDR2 YFSETQ, per germline. The DNA for the CDR3 is TGCGCCAGCAGCCGCAGGGCTTTACAAGAGACCCAGTACTTC. This codes for CASSRRALQETQYF.

The table lists this clonotype with many counts. The gene calls are TRBV24-1 and TRBJ2-5; D is tentatively TRBD1 or TRBD2 (5 bases each). The V and J ends lost 6 bases and 4 bases respectively, with 11 bases between them. From germline, CDR1 is KGHDR and CDR2 SFDVKD. This CDR3 contains 13 residues. CDR3 nucleotides: TGTGCCACCAGTCTGGGGGACGGAGAGACCCAGTACTTC. The encoded protein is CATSLGDGETQYF.

This clonotype occurred many times. This chain connects TRBV7-2 to TRBJ2-5; D ambiguous. The CDR3 sequence is 13 residues long. V lost 2 bases to trimming and J lost 5 bases, with 9 bases between them. Germline V gene lookup returns CDR1 SGHTA and CDR2 FQGNSA. The CDR3 sequence: CASSLRLTETQYF. As DNA, the CDR3 is TGTGCCAGCAGCTTACGCCTGACTGAGACCCAGTACTTC. Drawing the rest from reference TRBV7-2 and TRBJ2-5, the complete variable domain is GAGVSQSPSNKVTEKGKDVELRCDPISGHTALYWYRQSLGQGLEFLIYFQGNSAPDKSGLPSDRFSAERTGGSVSTLTIQRTQQEDSAVYLCASSLRLTETQYFGPGTRLLVL.

This clonotype came up a few times. This rearrangement joins TRBV30 to TRBJ1-1, with TRBD1 as a possible D gene (5 bases). Germline assignment: CDR1 GTSNPN and CDR2 SVGIG (reference sequence). V was trimmed by 0 bases and J by 6 bases, leaving 11 bases between them. The CDR3 length is 13 residues. The CDR3 sequence is CAWSVGGGAEAFF. The CDR3, as DNA: TGTGCCTGGAGTGTAGGCGGAGGGGCTGAAGCTTTCTTT.

This clonotype was counted many times. The chain is built from TRBV4-1 and TRBJ1-5, with D unclear. Germline V gene lookup returns CDR1 MGHRA and CDR2 YSYEKL. V was clipped by 0 bases and J by 8 bases, with 8 bases between them. This CDR3 is built from 13 residues. CDR3 in amino acids: CASSQDVEEPQHF. The CDR3 DNA reads TGCGCCAGCAGCCAAGATGTAGAGGAGCCCCAGCATTTT.

In this sample, this clonotype turned up many times. This sequence joins TRBV5-1 and TRBJ2-1; 8 bases are shared with TRBD1. Trimming took 5 bases from V and 5 from J; bases not matched to a gene: 6. The CDR3 length is 14 residues. Germline V lookup: CDR1 SGHRS, CDR2 YFSETQ. DNA for the CDR3: TGCGCCAGCAGAACCCAGGGGGCCGACAATGAGCAGTTCTTC. This gives the protein CASRTQGADNEQFF.

At least ten counts were recorded for this clonotype. V and J are TRBV5-5 and TRBJ2-1; TRBD2 is a possible D gene (7 bases). Germline-derived CDR1 and CDR2 are SGHKS and YYEKEE (reference sequence). CDR3 length: 17 residues. The germline V and J ends were trimmed by 5 bases and 2 bases, with 20 bases remaining between them. DNA of the CDR3: TGTGCCAGCAGGATACTGGGGGGGCGATTAACCTACAATGAGCAGTTCTTC. It encodes CASRILGGRLTYNEQFF.

This clonotype was seen ten or more times. The chain recombines TRBV5-1 with TRBJ1-6; D is possibly TRBD1 (5 bases). V shed 3 bases and J shed 3 bases, with 10 bases lying between them. The CDR3 sequence is 15 residues long. Germline V gives CDR1 SGHRS, CDR2 YFSETQ. CDR3 residues: CASSWDGLYNSPLHF. The CDR3 region has the DNA TGCGCCAGCAGCTGGGACGGTCTCTATAATTCACCCCTCCACTTT. Using reference TRBV5-1 and TRBJ1-6 for the parts outside the CDR3, the full variable domain is KAGVTQTPRYLIKTRGQQVTLSCSPISGHRSVSWYQQTPGQGLQFLFEYFSETQRNKGNFPGRFSGRQFSNSRSEMNVSTLELGDSALYLCASSWDGLYNSPLHFGNGTRLTVT.

The chain has TRBV20-1 and TRBJ1-1, with 7 bases matching TRBD1. Germline V CDR1 and CDR2: DFQATT, SNEGSKA (reference sequence). With V trimmed by 4 bases and J by 5 bases, 13 bases remained unmatched. This CDR3 has 15 residues. CDR3: CSATKATGVGTEAFF. CDR3 DNA sequence: TGCAGTGCTACGAAGGCTACAGGGGTGGGAACTGAAGCTTTCTTT.

This clonotype came up many times. V gene TRBV20-1 combines with J gene TRBJ2-7; D is unresolved. Germline lookup yields CDR1 DFQATT and CDR2 SNEGSKA (reference sequence). The CDR3 is 14 residues long. V gave up 0 bases and J gave up 1 base, with 10 bases separating them. The CDR3 protein is CSARDFELSYEQYF. The CDR3 nucleotides read TGCAGTGCTAGAGATTTCGAGTTATCCTACGAGCAGTACTTC.

This clonotype was counted at least ten times. The gene calls are TRBV20-1 and TRBJ1-1; possible D gene TRBD1, 5 bases. Germline loops: CDR1 DFQATT, CDR2 SNEGSKA (reference sequence). V dropped 3 bases and J dropped 5 bases, with 13 bases sitting between them. This CDR3 spans 13 amino acids. DNA for the CDR3: TGCAGTGCTAGCCTGGGGGGGAGGACTGAAGCTTTCTTT. Amino acid sequence: CSASLGGRTEAFF.

This clonotype was observed at least ten times. This sequence joins TRBV20-1 and TRBJ2-2; no clear D gene. V was pared by 7 bases and J by 0 bases, with 12 bases between. Per the germline V gene, CDR1 is DFQATT and CDR2 is SNEGSKA (reference sequence). The length of the CDR3 is 14 residues. The CDR3 nucleotides read TGCAGTGTAAGGCAGTTCGCGAACACCGGGGAGCTGTTTTTT. It yields the protein CSVRQFANTGELFF.

At least ten counts were recorded for this clonotype. The CDR3 sequence is CASSLSVWGASSQETQYF. The DNA of the CDR3 is TGTGCCAGCAGCTTATCAGTCTGGGGGGCTTCCAGTCAAGAGACCCAGTACTTC. The chain employs TRBV5-5 and TRBJ2-5; D is possibly TRBD1 or TRBD2 (6 bases each). This CDR3 spans 18 amino acids. Trimming took 2 bases from V and 2 from J, leaving 22 bases between them. The germline V gene encodes CDR1 SGHKS and CDR2 YYEKEE (reference sequence). Complete variable domain (other parts from reference TRBV5-5 and TRBJ2-5): DAGVTQSPTHLIKTRGQQVTLRCSPISGHKSVSWYQQVLGQGPQFIFQYYEKEERGRGNFPDRFSARQFPNYSSELNVNALLLGDSALYLCASSLSVWGASSQETQYFGPGTRLLVL.

This clonotype has at least ten counts. The V and J genes are TRBV18 and TRBJ1-1, with D tentatively TRBD1 (6 bases). The CDR3 contains 16 residues. Trimming took off 3 bases at V and 3 bases at J, with 17 bases between the two ends. Germline values: CDR1 KGHSH, CDR2 LQKENI. The CDR3 here is CASSPYADSSYTEAFF. In DNA, the CDR3 is TGTGCCAGCTCACCCTACGCGGACAGCAGCTACACTGAAGCTTTCTTT.

Only a few counts were recorded for this clonotype. A much larger clone differs by one base, so this may be a read error. The chain employs TRBV20-1 and TRBJ1-1; weak D call: TRBD1 (6 bases). Germline V CDR1 and CDR2: DFQATT, SNEGSKA (reference sequence). The CDR3 runs to 17 residues. This CDR3 is CCARALTGSVRNTEAFF. The CDR3 DNA reads as TGCTGTGCTAGGGCCCTTACAGGGTCGGTCCGGAACACTGAAGCTTTCTTT.

This clonotype was seen ten or more times. The chain couples TRBV28 to TRBJ2-1, with D uncertain. There are 14 residues in the CDR3. Trimming took 8 bases from V and 5 from J, leaving 16 bases between them. Germline values: CDR1 MDHEN, CDR2 SYDVKM. The CDR3 DNA sequence: TGTGCCAGCGGCCCGGAGCCAGTGGACAATGAGCAGTTCTTC. Its translation: CASGPEPVDNEQFF.

This clonotype occurred many times. The chain couples TRBV7-2 to TRBJ2-5; unclear D gene. Germline CDR1 is SGHTA and CDR2 is FQGNSA. Trimming pared 0 bases from V and 2 bases from J, leaving 16 bases between. The CDR3 extends over 17 amino acids. The CDR3 region has the DNA TGTGCCAGCAGCTTAGCGCAGACGTTTCTCCAGCAAGAGACCCAGTACTTC. It specifies CASSLAQTFLQQETQYF.

The V call is TRBV6-5, the J call TRBJ1-5, with 7 nucleotides matching TRBD1. Trimming removed 2 bases from V and 6 bases from J; junction bases left unmatched: 16. Germline assignment: CDR1 MNHEY and CDR2 SVGAGI. The CDR3 length is 18 residues. CDR3 sequence reads: CASSYLPKSTGRSQPQHF. CDR3 coding DNA: TGTGCCAGCAGTTACCTTCCAAAATCGACAGGGCGAAGTCAGCCCCAGCATTTT.

Comments on this clonotype: This may be a read error: a much more frequent sequence differs by one nucleotide. This sequence joins TRBV4-2 and TRBJ1-5, with D possibly being TRBD1 (5 bases). The length of the CDR3 is 14 residues. The germline V gene has CDR1 LGHNA and CDR2 YNFKEQ. The DNA for the CDR3 is TGTGCCGGCAGCTCCCGGGAGGGGAGTCAGCCCCAGCATTTT. As protein: CAGSSREGSQPQHF.

This clonotype was counted ten times or more. CDR3 amino acids: CASSPQGGGGYLYEQYF. CDR3 sequence (DNA): TGTGCCAGCAGCCCTCAAGGTGGGGGGGGTTACCTCTACGAGCAGTACTTC. The genes are TRBV7-9 and TRBJ2-7; the match to TRBD2 covers 7 bases. This CDR3 is built from 17 residues. From germline, CDR1 is SEHNR and CDR2 FQNEAQ (reference sequence). V dropped 5 bases and J dropped 3; count of bases not matched to a gene: 16.

This clonotype occurred many times. The rearrangement links TRBV20-1 to TRBJ2-5; 9 bases are shared with TRBD2. The CDR3 loop spans 13 amino acids. The V gene end was trimmed by 5 bases and the J gene end by 4 bases; junction bases not matched to a gene: 5. Germline V gene sequence: CDR1 DFQATT, CDR2 SNEGSKA (reference sequence). The CDR3 is CSAVAGARETQYF. DNA for the CDR3: TGCAGTGCTGTAGCGGGGGCAAGAGAGACCCAGTACTTC.